A single sample is the source of the 7 T cell receptor beta chains below, sequenced in a study of T cell responses to AZD1222 COVID-19 vaccine. The data were produced by immunoSEQ multiplex PCR, yet TCRdb's version contains in-frame clones alone and is incomplete. The sample contains 85,000 to 100,000 clones, over 85% of which appear only once. The sequencing here drew on peripheral blood, taken on day 0 of AZD1222 vaccination. The receptors here all came from an adult in good health.

V is TRBV4-3 and J is TRBJ1-4; perhaps TRBD1 as D (5 bases). The germline CDR1 and CDR2 sequences are LGHNA and YSLEER. With 1 base removed from V and 2 bases from J, the gap between germline ends came to 8 bases. The CDR3 has 15 amino acids. CDR3 loop: CASSQVRGTNEKLFF. The CDR3 DNA reads TGCGCCAGCAGCCAAGTAAGGGGTACTAATGAAAAACTGTTTTTT.

This clone has a single count. The V gene is TRBV30, the J gene TRBJ1-5; maybe TRBD1 (6 bases). The CDR3 consists of 13 residues. V was trimmed by 0 bases and J by 11 bases, leaving 14 bases between them. CDR1 and CDR2 from the germline V gene are GTSNPN and SVGIG (reference sequence). The CDR3 reads CAWSVVTGQTQHF. In nucleotides, the CDR3 is TGTGCCTGGAGTGTAGTTACCGGACAGACCCAGCATTTT.

The chain combines TRBV15 with TRBJ2-1; D unclear. This CDR3 region has 15 residues. Trimming removed 1 base at V and 0 bases at J, with 7 bases between. From germline, CDR1 is LNHNV and CDR2 YYDKDF (reference sequence). The CDR3 DNA reads as TGTGCCACCAGCAGAGCTGAAAGCTCCTACAATGAGCAGTTCTTC. Protein sequence: CATSRAESSYNEQFF.

The V gene is TRBV9, the J gene TRBJ2-3, with 7 bases that match TRBD2. Trimming removed 4 bases from V and 2 bases from J; junction bases left unmatched: 10. From germline, CDR1 is SGDLS and CDR2 YYNGEE. CDR3 length: 16 residues. DNA for the CDR3: TGTGCCAGCAGCCCCCGATCTAGCGGATACACAGATACGCAGTATTTT. The encoded protein is CASSPRSSGYTDTQYF.

CDR3 DNA: TGCGCCAGCACAAGTATGGGGGCGGGCACTGAAGCTTTCTTT. It codes for CASTSMGAGTEAFF. The chain employs TRBV10-2 and TRBJ1-1; a possible D gene is TRBD1 (6 bases). V lost 7 bases and J 4 bases, leaving 16 bases between the germline ends. This CDR3 contains 14 residues. The germline V gene has CDR1 WSHSY and CDR2 SAAADI.

The V and J genes are TRBV6-4 and TRBJ2-2, with D perhaps matching TRBD1 (5 bases). The CDR3 covers 13 residues. Germline V gene sequence: CDR1 MRHNA, CDR2 SNTAGT. V lost 5 bases, J lost 3 bases, and 7 bases lay in between. CDR3 sequence reads: CASSSRDTGELFF. For the CDR3, the DNA is TGTGCCAGCAGTAGCAGGGACACCGGGGAGCTGTTTTTT.

V usage is TRBV10-1 and J usage is TRBJ2-1; TRBD2 is a possible D gene (5 bases). In germline, CDR1 is WNHNN, CDR2 SYGVQD (reference sequence). CDR3 length: 14 residues. Trimming left V 3 bases short and J 10 bases short, with 16 bases between. CDR3 sequence (DNA): TGCGCCAGCAGTGATGACCCCCAGTCGGGGGAGCAGTTCTTC. Translated: CASSDDPQSGEQFF.